The clone carrying this T cell receptor beta chain was picked up a small number of times. The target antigen is unknown. This record comes from a study of radiation and T cells in renal cell carcinoma. Overall study findings and caveats: From baseline, blood top tumor clonotypes peaked at 2 weeks post-radiation. Baseline intratumoral clonotype presence is unknown without pretreatment biopsies.

Generated by immunoSEQ multiplex PCR, the TCRdb table keeps only in-frame clones and is missing some. The sample has 120,000 to 150,000 clones; over 80% are singletons. Described time point: baseline pretreatment blood. Treatment defined: 15 Gy SBRT to primary tumor, nephrectomy 4 weeks later. Radiation-treated patients gave blood at baseline, week 2 and week 4. The patient's renal cell carcinoma had clear cell pathology. The input for sequencing was blood, taken from a patient whose treatment included radiotherapy and nephrectomy. This clonotype was obtained from a woman in her 50s with renal cell carcinoma.

CDR3: CASSELLGIQPQHF. The CDR3 coding sequence is TGTGCCAGCAGTGAATTGTTGGGAATACAGCCCCAGCATTTT. The chain recombines TRBV2 with TRBJ1-5; D unclear. Germline CDR1 is SNHLY and CDR2 is FYNNEI. The CDR3 totals 14 residues. The germline V and J ends were trimmed by 2 bases and 7 bases, with 12 bases remaining between them.